These 20 T cell receptor beta chains came from one sample sequenced in a study of CD8 T cells in ankylosing spondylitis (dated by TCRdb to 2016 to 2017). The library relied on 5' RACE. The sequencer was an Illumina HiSeq 2500. The public reads were run again by TCRdb, first through fastp at Q25 and then through MiXCR, and only productive beta chains were kept. Every distinct CDR3 protein forms one entry, paired with its most common genes and DNA. The sample profile shows some 270,000 distinct CDR3 sequences; roughly 32% of them were found once. The ten largest clonotypes hold roughly 4% of the sample. Sequenced: blood, either unsorted or a sorted T cell fraction (not recorded which). The receptors shown here come from a male donor with ankylosing spondylitis or in good health (not recorded which).

The chain is built from TRBV12-3 or TRBV12-4 and TRBJ2-3; the D is unclear. The CDR3 loop spans 13 amino acids. The germline V and J ends were trimmed by 5 bases and 2 bases, with 8 bases remaining between them. Here the CDR3 reads CASSPTTTDTQYF. CDR3 coding DNA: TGTGCCAGCAGTCCGACGACCACAGATACGCAGTATTTT.

A few counts support this clonotype. The chain uses TRBV29-1 and TRBJ2-1; TRBD1 matches at 8 bases. The CDR3 is 14 residues long. Germline CDR1 and CDR2: SQVTM and ANQGSEA. Trimming at V came to 5 bases and at J to 2 bases, leaving 5 bases not matched to a gene. The DNA of the CDR3 is TGCAGCGTTCGGACAGGGCAAACCTACAATGAGCAGTTCTTC. Translated, it gives CSVRTGQTYNEQFF.

The genes are TRBV20-1 and TRBJ1-1; the D gene is possibly TRBD1 (5 bases). Germline CDR1 DFQATT, CDR2 SNEGSKA (reference sequence). The CDR3 length is 12 residues. V was pared by 5 bases and J by 9 bases, with 16 bases between. The chain's CDR3 is CSAPLRGGQAFF. CDR3 DNA sequence: TGCAGTGCTCCCCTCCGGGGCGGACAAGCTTTCTTT.

In nucleotides, the CDR3 is TGTGCCAGCAGCCGGGTGCGAGCAGGGGACAATGAGCAGTTCTTC. This sequence encodes CASSRVRAGDNEQFF. This rearrangement joins TRBV5-6 to TRBJ2-1; D is possibly TRBD1 (6 bases). V lost 4 bases and J 5 bases, leaving 16 bases between the germline ends. CDR3 size: 15 residues. In germline, CDR1 is SGHDT, CDR2 YYEEEE.

The chain combines TRBV29-1 with TRBJ2-1, with a weak D call TRBD2 (6 bases). The germline V and J ends were trimmed by 1 base and 2 bases, with 12 bases remaining between them. This CDR3 has 15 residues. CDR1 is SQVTM, CDR2 ANQGSEA, per germline. The CDR3 is CSVEARGRAYNEQFF. The CDR3 region has the DNA TGCAGCGTTGAAGCCCGGGGGAGAGCCTACAATGAGCAGTTCTTC.

The V call is TRBV28, the J call TRBJ2-3; D gene unclear. The CDR3 loop spans 12 amino acids. The V end lost 7 bases, the J end lost 5 bases, and 10 bases lay between the germline ends. Germline CDR1 and CDR2: MDHEN and SYDVKM. This chain's CDR3 is CASISPGDTQYF. The CDR3, as DNA: TGTGCCAGCATCAGTCCGGGAGATACGCAGTATTTT. Full variable domain (missing parts from reference TRBV28 and TRBJ2-3): DVKVTQSSRYLVKRTGEKVFLECVQDMDHENMFWYRQDPGLGLRLIYFSYDVKMKEKGDIPEGYSVSREKKERFSLILESASTNQTSMYLCASISPGDTQYFGPGTRLTVL.

This chain joins TRBV7-2 and TRBJ2-1; no firm D call. Germline CDR1 and CDR2: SGHTA and FQGNSA. V was shortened by 4 bases and J by 6 bases, with 7 bases between the two germline ends. This CDR3 is 12 amino acids long. The CDR3 loop reads CASSSLLNEQFF. As DNA, the CDR3 is TGTGCCAGCAGCTCACTTCTCAATGAGCAGTTCTTC.

In this sample, this clonotype turned up a few times. The rearrangement uses TRBV7-3 and TRBJ2-1, with 10 positions matching TRBD2. Germline trimming cut 5 bases from V and 4 bases from J; bases unmatched to any gene: 8. This CDR3 has 16 residues. Germline-derived CDR1 and CDR2 are SGHTA and FQGTGA. The CDR3 protein is CASSPRAGGPYNEQFF. In DNA, the CDR3 is TGTGCCAGCAGCCCCCGAGCGGGGGGGCCTTACAATGAGCAGTTCTTC. The full variable domain, with the rest looked up from reference TRBV7-3 and TRBJ2-1, is GAGVSQTPSNKVTEKGKYVELRCDPISGHTALYWYRQSLGQGPEFLIYFQGTGAADDSGLPNDRFFAVRPEGSVSTLKIQRTERGDSAVYLCASSPRAGGPYNEQFFGPGTRLTVL.

The J gene is TRBJ2-7, the V gene TRBV30; D is ambiguous. Germline V CDR1 and CDR2: GTSNPN, SVGIG (reference sequence). The CDR3 is made up of 11 amino acids. Trimming left V 2 bases short and J 3 bases short, with 5 bases between. For the CDR3, the DNA is TGTGCCTGGAGTTCAAACTACGAGCAGTACTTC. This gives the protein CAWSSNYEQYF.

The chain links TRBV18 to TRBJ2-5; 9 positions match TRBD1. The CDR3 is made up of 14 amino acids. After removal of 3 bases from V and 5 bases from J, the junction contained 4 bases not matched to a gene. Germline values: CDR1 KGHSH, CDR2 LQKENI. The CDR3 loop is CASSPGTGHETQYF. As DNA, the CDR3 is TGTGCCAGCTCACCTGGGACAGGGCACGAGACCCAGTACTTC.

V is TRBV5-1 and J is TRBJ2-3; 11 bases agree with TRBD2. The CDR3 spans 15 residues. Per germline, CDR1 SGHRS and CDR2 YFSETQ. The V and J ends lost 0 bases and 6 bases, in that order; junction bases with no gene match: 3. This chain's CDR3 is CASSLGLAGWDTQYF. The CDR3 nucleotides are TGCGCCAGCAGCTTGGGACTAGCGGGGTGGGATACGCAGTATTTT.

CDR3 DNA: TGTGCCAGCAGGGGACGGGGACTGCACAATGAGCAGTTCTTC. It specifies CASRGRGLHNEQFF. J is TRBJ2-1 and V is TRBV12-3 or TRBV12-4, with a weak D call TRBD2 (6 bases). The ends were cut back, 6 bases at V and 5 bases at J, with 14 bases in the middle. CDR3 length equals 14 residues.

This clonotype showed up many times. At one boundary the junction diverges from the germline segment, which might be a read error. CDR3 sequence (DNA): TGCAGTGCTAGAGTTCCGGCGGGGGGCCAGGAAGGTGCCTTC. Protein sequence: CSARVPAGGQEGAF. The chain joins TRBV20-1 to TRBJ2-1; 8 nucleotides match TRBD2. CDR1 and CDR2 (germline): DFQATT, SNEGSKA (reference sequence). The CDR3 runs to 14 residues.

At least ten counts were recorded for this clonotype. The CDR3 sequence: CSARPRQGGGQPQHF. Here the CDR3 DNA reads TGCAGTGCTAGGCCAAGACAGGGGGGTGGACAGCCCCAGCATTTT. This chain connects TRBV20-1 to TRBJ1-5, with 9 bases aligning to TRBD1. The CDR3 is 15 amino acids. Looked up from germline, CDR1 is DFQATT and CDR2 is SNEGSKA (reference sequence). V dropped 3 bases and J dropped 7; count of bases not matched to a gene: 10.

This clonotype was seen only a few times. The chain recombines TRBV12-3 or TRBV12-4 with TRBJ1-1; 7 bases fit TRBD1. CDR3 size: 14 residues. V shed 1 base and J 5 bases; nucleotides not matched to a gene: 4. In DNA form, the CDR3 reads TGTGCCAGCAGTTTAGAGGGGGCTTGGACTGAAGCTTTCTTT. Encoded protein: CASSLEGAWTEAFF.

The chain is built from TRBV3-1 and TRBJ2-5; TRBD2 aligns across 7 bases. This CDR3 has 16 residues. V lost 1 base and J lost 0; bases outside the gene matches: 5. CDR1 is LGHDT and CDR2 is YNNKEL in the germline V gene (reference sequence). The CDR3 region is CASSQVTTSDQETQYF. The CDR3 DNA sequence: TGTGCCAGCAGCCAAGTAACCACTAGCGACCAAGAGACCCAGTACTTC.

The rearrangement links TRBV20-1 to TRBJ2-5; the match to TRBD2 covers 7 bases. From germline, CDR1 is DFQATT and CDR2 SNEGSKA (reference sequence). The CDR3 sequence is 12 residues long. The ends lost 3 bases at V and 5 bases at J; junction bases unmatched: 3. DNA of the CDR3: TGCAGTGCTAGGCGGGGGTGGGAGACCCAGTACTTC. Translating it yields CSARRGWETQYF.

The CDR3 coding sequence is TGTGCCAGCTCACCCTCCGCAGAAGCCGAGCAGTACTTC. Translating it yields CASSPSAEAEQYF. The genes are TRBV18 and TRBJ2-7; D not certain. Deletions cut 3 bases from V and 6 bases from J, with 12 bases between. The CDR3 has 13 amino acids. Looked up from germline, CDR1 is KGHSH and CDR2 is LQKENI.

This clonotype was seen only a few times. The J gene is TRBJ2-3, the V gene TRBV5-1, with D unresolved. Germline V gives CDR1 SGHRS, CDR2 YFSETQ. The V end was cut by 4 bases, the J end by 6 bases, with 12 bases between. The CDR3 runs 13 residues. Written as DNA, the CDR3 is TGCGCCAGCAGCCCGCTAACCGGGGATACGCAGTATTTT. Its protein product is CASSPLTGDTQYF.

The chain links TRBV6-1 to TRBJ1-5; perhaps TRBD1 as D (5 bases). The CDR3 totals 15 residues. Trimming took 0 bases from V and 6 from J, leaving 12 bases between them. Per germline, CDR1 MNHNS and CDR2 SASEGT. This CDR3 is CASSEARVGGQPQHF. CDR3 DNA sequence: TGTGCCAGCAGTGAAGCAAGGGTGGGGGGTCAGCCCCAGCATTTT.